These T cell receptor beta chains were read from a single sample in a study of T cell changes during pregnancy in multiple sclerosis. Clones were sequenced by immunoSEQ multiplex PCR, and TCRdb holds only the in-frame ones, with some missing. The sample contains tens of thousands of clones, approximately 90% of which appear only once. Sequencing was performed on CD8+ T cells from peripheral blood mononuclear cells, taken in the third trimester of pregnancy. All receptors derive from a female donor with multiple sclerosis, enrolled in a pregnancy study. Both conserved end residues are part of each CDR3. Each record gives: V gene, D gene, J gene, clone size, CDR3 DNA, CDR3 protein. A D gene is named only where the DNA matches it firmly. Size is stated for part of the rows, as once, few or many counts, or as a class when the clone is expanded.

TRBV11-2	-	TRBJ2-2	-	TGTGCCAGCAGCTCCCGCTGGGGGGAGTGGCCCGGGGAGCTGTTTTTT	CASSSRWGEWPGELFF
TRBV7-6	-	TRBJ2-3	-	TGTGCCAGCAGCCCCGGACAGCGCACAGATACGCAGTATTTT	CASSPGQRTDTQYF
TRBV5-1	TRBD1	TRBJ1-6	-	TGCGCCAGCAGCTCAGACAGGGGGCGCGGTAATTCACCCCTCCACTTT	CASSSDRGRGNSPLHF
TRBV19	TRBD1	TRBJ2-1	once	TGTGCCAGTAGTATGGACAGGGGACGCCCCAATGAGCAGTTCTTC	CASSMDRGRPNEQFF
TRBV6-1	-	TRBJ2-1	once	TGTGCCAGCAGTGGACAAGGGGTCAGTGAGCAGTTCTTC	CASSGQGVSEQFF
TRBV19	TRBD1	TRBJ1-1	-	TGTGCCAGTACGGAGGACAGGGAGGTCGCGGAAGCTTTCTTT	CASTEDREVAEAFF
TRBV9	-	TRBJ2-1	-	TGTGCCAGCAGCGGCCCTCCGGGGGAACTCTACAATGAGCAGTTCTTC	CASSGPPGELYNEQFF
TRBV6-1	-	TRBJ1-1	-	TGTGCCAGCAGTAGGTTTAGGGAGGGCACTGAAGCTTTCTTT	CASSRFREGTEAFF
TRBV15	TRBD1	TRBJ1-5	once	TGTGCCACCAGCCAGGACAGGGAGGATCAGCCCCAGCATTTT	CATSQDREDQPQHF
TRBV13	-	TRBJ2-5	-	TGTGCCAGCAGCTTAGGTGGCGGGGGCCTTCAAGAGACCCAGTACTTC	CASSLGGGGLQETQYF
TRBV4-3	TRBD2	TRBJ2-3	-	TGCGCCAGCAGTTATAGCGGGGGGAACACGGATACGCAGTATTTT	CASSYSGGNTDTQYF
TRBV30	-	TRBJ2-7	-	TGTGCCCTAGAATCAACACTCGCCTACTCCTACGAGCAGTACTTC	CALESTLAYSYEQYF
TRBV6-5	TRBD2	TRBJ2-1	-	TGTGCCAGCAGTTACGTACTAGCGGGAGGGTATGAGCAGTTCTTC	CASSYVLAGGYEQFF
TRBV5-1	TRBD2	TRBJ2-1	-	TGCGCCAGCAGCTTGACAACTAGCGGGCCGATTTACAATGAGCAGTTCTTC	CASSLTTSGPIYNEQFF
TRBV4-3	-	TRBJ2-2	once	TGCGCCAGCAGTCGTTTTTTTTCAGGGGGGAACGGGGAGCTGTTTTTT	CASSRFFSGGNGELFF
TRBV4-3	-	TRBJ1-4	-	TGCGCCAGCAGCCAAGATCGGACTGGGGTGGGAAAACTGTTTTTT	CASSQDRTGVGKLFF
TRBV6-5	-	TRBJ1-5	few	TGTGCCAGCAGTCCGGTCCTTTATAGCAATCAGCCCCAGCATTTT	CASSPVLYSNQPQHF
TRBV10-3	-	TRBJ1-3	-	TGTGCCATCACCCGGAGCCCCTTTCTCTCTGGAAACACCATATATTTT	CAITRSPFLSGNTIYF
TRBV11-3	-	TRBJ2-1	-	TGTGCCAGCAGCTTAAGAGCCCTGGGCGGGGATGAGCAGTTCTTC	CASSLRALGGDEQFF
TRBV7-9	TRBD1	TRBJ1-2	-	TGTGCCAGCAGTCGCCTCATCTTTGACAGGGGGCGGCGTTATGGCTACACCTTC	CASSRLIFDRGRRYGYTF
TRBV5-1	TRBD2	TRBJ2-3	-	TGCGCCAGCAGCTCGGGACTAGCGGGGGACCCTAGCACAGATACGCAGTATTTT	CASSSGLAGDPSTDTQYF
TRBV5-4	TRBD2	TRBJ2-1	once	TGTGCCAGCAGCGGAACTAGCGGGAGTAACAATGAGCAGTTCTTC	CASSGTSGSNNEQFF
TRBV5-4	-	TRBJ2-1	once	TGTGCCAGCAGCTTGGTTCAGGGCGGTTACAATGAGCAGTTCTTC	CASSLVQGGYNEQFF
TRBV19	-	TRBJ1-5	-	TGTGCCAGTAGTATAGTCCCAGGGCCGGGTTATCAGCCCCAGCATTTT	CASSIVPGPGYQPQHF
TRBV6-1	-	TRBJ1-5	-	TGTGCCAGCAGTGAAGAGGGGGGGTCCCCAGGGGCCCAGCATTTT	CASSEEGGSPGAQHF
TRBV29-1	TRBD1	TRBJ2-7	once	TGCAGCGTTGAGACAGGGCCCGTTTACGAGCAGTACTTC	CSVETGPVYEQYF
TRBV14	TRBD1	TRBJ2-7	-	TGTGCCAGCAGCCAACTGACAGGGTACCACGAGCAGTACTTC	CASSQLTGYHEQYF
TRBV19	TRBD2	TRBJ2-1	-	TGTGCCAGTAGTGTGGGACTAGCGGGAGTCCACGAGCAGTTCTTC	CASSVGLAGVHEQFF
TRBV4-3	-	TRBJ2-2	-	TGCGCCAGCAGCCAGGAGACAGCGATAGCCAACACCGGGGAGCTGTTTTTT	CASSQETAIANTGELFF
TRBV27	-	TRBJ1-2	-	TGTGCCAGCAGTTTATATGGGGGGGACTATGGCTACACCTTC	CASSLYGGDYGYTF
TRBV6-5	-	TRBJ1-1	-	TGTGCCAGCAGCCACCGGACTTTAATGAACACTGAAGCTTTCTTT	CASSHRTLMNTEAFF
TRBV7-9	-	TRBJ2-1	few	TGTGCCAGCAGCGCGGGACTTCTCAATGAGCAGTTCTTC	CASSAGLLNEQFF
TRBV29-1	-	TRBJ1-2	-	TGCAGCGTTGAAGGACAAGTGGGCTACACCTTC	CSVEGQVGYTF
TRBV5-1	-	TRBJ2-7	once	TGCGCCAGCAGCCTTGGGGACATCCCTACCTACGAGCAGTACTTC	CASSLGDIPTYEQYF
TRBV30	-	TRBJ1-5	-	TGTGCCTGGAGTGTACTAGAGGGCAATCAGCCCCAGCATTTT	CAWSVLEGNQPQHF
TRBV9	-	TRBJ1-1	-	TGTGCCAGCAGCGTAGATGGGAGTTACACTGAAGCTTTCTTT	CASSVDGSYTEAFF
TRBV5-1	TRBD2	TRBJ2-3	-	TGCGCCAGCAGCCTGGGGACTAGCGGGACAGATACGCAGTATTTT	CASSLGTSGTDTQYF
TRBV19	TRBD2	TRBJ2-7	-	TGTGCCAGTAGTGTCGTAGCGGGAGTTAGAGCTTACGAGCAGTACTTC	CASSVVAGVRAYEQYF
TRBV10-3	TRBD1	TRBJ2-1	-	TGTGCCATCAGTGAAGGGGGCGCGCGGAATGAGCAGTTCTTC	CAISEGGARNEQFF
TRBV12-5	TRBD1	TRBJ2-3	-	TGTGCTAGTGTCCTTATGCCGGGACAGGGACCAGATACGCAGTATTTT	CASVLMPGQGPDTQYF
TRBV6-1	-	TRBJ1-2	-	TGTGCCAGCAGCTCGGACAGCAACTATGGCTACACCTTC	CASSSDSNYGYTF
TRBV4-3	-	TRBJ2-1	-	TGCGCCAGCAGTACCACGGGGGGCGATGAGCAGTTCTTC	CASSTTGGDEQFF
TRBV27	TRBD1	TRBJ2-7	-	TGTGCCAGCTCGACCACCGGGACAGGGTCCGACGAGCAGTACTTC	CASSTTGTGSDEQYF
TRBV7-9	-	TRBJ1-1	-	TGTGCCACTTTCCTAGCTTCCGGACCCGGAACCACTGAAGCTTTCTTT	CATFLASGPGTTEAFF
TRBV10-3	-	TRBJ2-3	once	TGTGCCATCGCCGGTGAGGGTCTAGATACGCAGTATTTT	CAIAGEGLDTQYF
TRBV6-4	TRBD2	TRBJ2-1	-	TGTGCCAGCAGTGACTCCGCAGGTACGGGAGGAACGATTGAGCAGTTCTTC	CASSDSAGTGGTIEQFF
TRBV18	TRBD1	TRBJ1-1	-	TGTGCCAGCTCACCAACAGGGGGCGTTGAAGCTTTCTTT	CASSPTGGVEAFF
TRBV6-4	TRBD1	TRBJ2-6	-	TGTGCCAGCAGTGTCGACAGGGGTGGGGCCAACGTCCTGACTTTC	CASSVDRGGANVLTF
TRBV1	-	TRBJ1-5	-	TGCACCAGCAGCCAAGTTTTAGGAGGGTCTGCTCAGCCCCAGCATTTT	CTSSQVLGGSAQPQHF
TRBV5-1	-	TRBJ2-1	once	TGCGCCAGCAGCTGGGAGCCCTACAATGAGCAGTTCTTC	CASSWEPYNEQFF
TRBV27	-	TRBJ1-6	-	TGTGCCAGCAGTTTAAAGGCGGGGATCCTTAATTCACCCCTCCACTTT	CASSLKAGILNSPLHF
TRBV4-3	TRBD1	TRBJ1-2	-	TGCGCCAGCAGCCCGACCCCGGACAGGGCAAACTATGGCTACACCTTC	CASSPTPDRANYGYTF
TRBV9	-	TRBJ2-1	-	TGTGCCAGCAGCGAGGGGGGGATGAATTTTAATGAGCAGTTCTTC	CASSEGGMNFNEQFF
TRBV9	-	TRBJ1-1	-	TGTGCCAGCAGCTCCGGACAGATGAACACTGAAGCTTTCTTT	CASSSGQMNTEAFF
TRBV2	-	TRBJ2-7	-	TGTGCCAGCAGGGCAGTAAGCTCCTACGAGCAGTACTTC	CASRAVSSYEQYF